A single T cell receptor (beta chain) is shown here with its context. The antigen it recognizes is unknown. From each donor, a roughly 2.7 ml peripheral blood sample was drawn into PAXgene tubes and stored at -80 degrees C. Total RNA was isolated from whole blood with the PAXgene blood miRNA kit on an automated QIAcube, without T cell sorting. Peripheral blood from monozygotic twin pairs who were concordant or discordant for inflammatory bowel disease underwent deep TCRalpha and TCRbeta repertoire profiling using unique molecular barcoding. Smoking habits were recorded for all twin pairs, with individuals classified as current, former or never smokers. The entry originates in a study of monozygotic twins with inflammatory bowel disease (dated by TCRdb to the late 2010s). About the study as a whole: The full study comprised around 30 monozygotic twin pairs: nine German pairs (four IBD-concordant, five IBD-discordant) and 19 IBD-discordant Danish pairs. Within discordant pairs, disease-associated traits were sought mainly by comparing IBD patients with their genetically identical healthy co-twins. Each individual had, on average, about 151 000 unique TCRalpha sequences and 181 000 unique TCRbeta sequences available for analysis.

The protocol used for the library was 5' RACE. The input for every TCR library was approximately 3,500 ng of total RNA. For each sample, cDNA was synthesized in eight separate reactions using SMARTScribe reverse transcriptase. During cDNA synthesis, template switching introduced unique molecular identifiers that contained a 6-nucleotide sample barcode. TCRalpha and TCRbeta cDNA was amplified by two nested PCRs of approximately 17 and 9 cycles, with bead purification after each PCR. Before amplification, the cDNA was both treated with uracil DNA-glycosylase and purified with the QIAquick PCR purification kit. In the second PCR, Illumina TruSeq-compatible adapters and sample-specific barcodes were added. TapeStation and Qubit were used to check library quality and concentration, and roughly 4.8 ng of each library went into the pool. Sequencing of the pooled libraries was done on an Illumina HiSeq2500 single-index Rapid Run using custom sequencing primers and 2 x 100 bp reads. Per the source publication's procedure: MiGEC version 1.2.6 was used for UMI-based consensus assembly, which corrected PCR and sequencing errors. V(D)J alignment, clonotype assembly and CDR3 extraction were performed with MiXCR version 2.1.1. To normalise gene usage, clonotype sharing and MAIT/NKT TCR abundance, the top 1000, 10 000 and 20 000 clonotypes in each sample were analysed. Diversity was computed as the inverse Simpson index with the vegan R package after downsampling to 27 000 UMIs. Statistical testing used paired Mann-Whitney U tests on the discordant twin pairs and applied Benjamini-Hochberg correction for multiple testing. TCRdb reprocessed the reads and assigns one entry to each CDR3 protein sequence, leaving out DNA. The V and J calls and clone size come from TCRdb's table, not from the authors' own analysis. This specimen's table enumerates over 100,000 distinct CDR3 sequences. The top ten clonotypes cover 9.5% to 15% of the sample.

The CDR3 runs 15 residues from the cysteine to the phenylalanine. No DNA was logged. Based on the germline V gene (reference sequence), the CDR1 and CDR2 sequences are DFQATT and SNEGSKA. What the study reported, not specific to this receptor: The analysis was unable to tell apart different T cell subtypes. No single strong signal or clonotype linked to IBD turned up in the results, so the idea that one exists was not supported. Repertoire similarity did not differ between concordant and discordant twins, possibly due to limited statistical power. A decrease in TCRbeta repertoire diversity, as measured by inverse Simpson index, was observed in IBD patients compared with their healthy co-twins. Compared with healthy twins, IBD patients had fewer clonotypes in common with other individuals, a difference most pronounced in patients showing signs of disease activity. Differing immunosuppressive treatments among patients may have added background noise and inter-individual variability to the repertoires.

The V gene is TRBV20-1 and the J gene is TRBJ2-1; there is no DNA to check the TCRdb D call of TRBD2. This TCR was recovered from a human donor with ulcerative colitis or Crohn's disease, or a healthy co-twin of an affected twin (not recorded which). Specimen: blood. The CDR3 reads CSAPSASGNNNEQFF.